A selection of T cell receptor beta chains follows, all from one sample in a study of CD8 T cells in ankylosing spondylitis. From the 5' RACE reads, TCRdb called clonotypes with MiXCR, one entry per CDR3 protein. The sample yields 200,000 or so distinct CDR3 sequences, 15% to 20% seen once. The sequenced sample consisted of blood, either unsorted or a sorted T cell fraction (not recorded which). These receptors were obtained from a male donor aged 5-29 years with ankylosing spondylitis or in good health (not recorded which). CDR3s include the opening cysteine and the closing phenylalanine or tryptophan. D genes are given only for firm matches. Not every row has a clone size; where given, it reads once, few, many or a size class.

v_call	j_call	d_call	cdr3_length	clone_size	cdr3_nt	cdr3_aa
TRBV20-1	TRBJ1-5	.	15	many	TGCAGTGCTAGAGATCTGAGTCAGGTCAATCAGCCCCAGCATTTT	CSARDLSQVNQPQHF
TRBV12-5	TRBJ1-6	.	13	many	TGTGCTAGTGGACAGGGTTTTGAGTCACCCCTCCACTTT	CASGQGFESPLHF
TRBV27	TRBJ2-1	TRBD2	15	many	TGTGCCAGCAGGCGCCTAGCGGAGCACTACAATGAGCAGTTCTTC	CASRRLAEHYNEQFF
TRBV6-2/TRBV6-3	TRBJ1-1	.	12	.	TGTGCCAGCAGTTACTCCCCGCCTGAAGCTTTCTTT	CASSYSPPEAFF
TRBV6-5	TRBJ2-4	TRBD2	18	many	TGTGCCAGCAGCCAACCCCCCTTAGCGGGCCAAGCCAAAAACATTCAGTACTTC	CASSQPPLAGQAKNIQYF
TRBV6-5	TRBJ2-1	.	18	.	TGTGCCAGCAGTTACTCCCCTACGGGATTTGGGTCCTACAATGAGCAGTTCTTC	CASSYSPTGFGSYNEQFF
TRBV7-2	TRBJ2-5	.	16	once	TGTGCCAGCAGCCTCCGCGGGACGTATGTACAAGAGACCCAGTACTTC	CASSLRGTYVQETQYF
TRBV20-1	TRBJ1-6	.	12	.	TGCAGTGCTAGAGATAATAGCCCACCCCTCCACTTT	CSARDNSPPLHF
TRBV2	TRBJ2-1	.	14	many	TGTGCCAGCAGTAGGGGTTTCTCCTACAATGAGCAGTTCTTC	CASSRGFSYNEQFF
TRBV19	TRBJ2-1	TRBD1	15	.	TGTGCCAGTAGTACGACAGGGAATTCCTACAATGAGCAGTTCTTC	CASSTTGNSYNEQFF
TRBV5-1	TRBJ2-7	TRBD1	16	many	TGCGCCAGCAGCTCGCATGGACAGGGGGGCCACTACGAGCAGTACTTC	CASSSHGQGGHYEQYF
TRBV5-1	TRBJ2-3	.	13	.	TGCGCCAGCAGCTTGGACGGGGAGGATACGCAGTATTTT	CASSLDGEDTQYF
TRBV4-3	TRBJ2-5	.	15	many	TGCGCCAGCAGCCAAGGTCCGGGACTCCAAGAGACCCAGTACTTC	CASSQGPGLQETQYF
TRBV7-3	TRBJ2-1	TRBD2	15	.	TGTGCCAGCAGCCCGCCCGGGACTAGCTACAATGAGCAGTTCTTC	CASSPPGTSYNEQFF
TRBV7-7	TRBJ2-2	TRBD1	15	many	TGTGCCAGCAGTGGGACAGCGGTCGGGGCCGGGGAGCTGTTTTTT	CASSGTAVGAGELFF
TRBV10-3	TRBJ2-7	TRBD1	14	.	TGTGCCATCAGTCTCGGACAGGGAAAAGGGGAGCAGTACTTC	CAISLGQGKGEQYF
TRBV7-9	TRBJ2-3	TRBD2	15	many	TGTGCCAGCAGCCCCCCGGCGGGAGGCACAGATACGCAGTATTTT	CASSPPAGGTDTQYF
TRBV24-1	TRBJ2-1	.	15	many	TGTGCCACCAGTGATCCCTCGAGGCCGTACAATGAGCAGTTCTTC	CATSDPSRPYNEQFF
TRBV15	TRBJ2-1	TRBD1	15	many	TGTGCCACCAGCAGAGGGGACAGGGGATTATCTGAGCAGTTCTTC	CATSRGDRGLSEQFF
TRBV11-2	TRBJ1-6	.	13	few	TGTGCCAGCAGCCCCCGAGAGGGGTCTCCATCCCACTTT	CASSPREGSPSHF
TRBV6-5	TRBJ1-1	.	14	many	TGTGCCAGCAGTGGAGGTCGGGGCGCTCCTCCAGCTTTCTTT	CASSGGRGAPPAFF
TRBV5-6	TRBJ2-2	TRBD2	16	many	TGTGCCAGCAGCCCCGGGACTAGGGATAACACCGGGGAGCTGTTTTTT	CASSPGTRDNTGELFF
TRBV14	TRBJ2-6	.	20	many	TGTGCCAGCAGACAAATACATACGTGGGGCGCGAGTAGGGGGGCCAACGTCCTGACTTTC	CASRQIHTWGASRGANVLTF
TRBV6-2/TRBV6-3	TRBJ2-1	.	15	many	TGTGCCAGCACCCAGGACGGGGGTCTCCGCAATGAGCAGTTCTTC	CASTQDGGLRNEQFF
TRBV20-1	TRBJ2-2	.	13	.	TGCAGTGCTAGGAGACGGGCCACCGGGGAGCTGTTTTTT	CSARRRATGELFF
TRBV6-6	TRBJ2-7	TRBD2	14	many	TGTGCCAGCAGAGGGACTAGCGGGTCCTACGAGCAGTACTTC	CASRGTSGSYEQYF
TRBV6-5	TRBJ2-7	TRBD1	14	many	TGTGCCAGCAGTTACTCCGGGACAGGGATCGAGCAGTACTTC	CASSYSGTGIEQYF
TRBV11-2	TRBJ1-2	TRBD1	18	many	TGTGCCAGCAGCCCGAGAGGACAGGGGGCTGCTCGTAACTATGGCTACACCTTC	CASSPRGQGAARNYGYTF
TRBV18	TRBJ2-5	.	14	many	TGTGCCAGCTCACCACCGCCAGGGCGAGAGACCCAGTACTTC	CASSPPPGRETQYF
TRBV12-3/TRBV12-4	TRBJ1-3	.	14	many	TGTGCCAGCAGTCCAGGGGTCTCTGGAAACACCATATATTTT	CASSPGVSGNTIYF
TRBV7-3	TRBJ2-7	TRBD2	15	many	TGTGCCAGCAGCCCTGGGACTAGCGGGGACCACGAGCAGTACTTC	CASSPGTSGDHEQYF
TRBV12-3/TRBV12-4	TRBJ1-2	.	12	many	TGTGCCAGCAGGGGCGGTAACTATGGCTACACCTTC	CASRGGNYGYTF
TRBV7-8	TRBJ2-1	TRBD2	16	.	TGTGCCAGCAGCTCGGGACTAGCGGGAGCCTACAATGAGCAGTTCTTC	CASSSGLAGAYNEQFF
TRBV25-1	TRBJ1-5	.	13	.	TGTGCCAGCAGTGGCGGGGGTGGACAGCCCCAGCATTTT	CASSGGGGQPQHF
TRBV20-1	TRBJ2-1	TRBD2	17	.	TGCAGTGCTATGCACGGAGGAGGACTAGCGGCCTGGGATGAGCAGTTCTTC	CSAMHGGGLAAWDEQFF